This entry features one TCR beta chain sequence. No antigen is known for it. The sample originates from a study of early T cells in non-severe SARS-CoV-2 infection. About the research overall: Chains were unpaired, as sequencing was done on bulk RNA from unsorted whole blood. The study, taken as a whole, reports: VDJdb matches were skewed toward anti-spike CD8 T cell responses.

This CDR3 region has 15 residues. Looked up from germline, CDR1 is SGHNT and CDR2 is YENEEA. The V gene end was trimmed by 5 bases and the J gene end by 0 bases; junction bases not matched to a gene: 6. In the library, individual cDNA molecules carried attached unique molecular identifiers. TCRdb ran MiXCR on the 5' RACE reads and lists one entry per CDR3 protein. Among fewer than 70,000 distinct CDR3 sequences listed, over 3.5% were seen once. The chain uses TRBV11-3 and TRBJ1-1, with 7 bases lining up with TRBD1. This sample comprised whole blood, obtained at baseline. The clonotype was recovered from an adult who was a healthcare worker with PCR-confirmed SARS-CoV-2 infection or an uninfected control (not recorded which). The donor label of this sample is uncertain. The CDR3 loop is CASSTGQAMNTEAFF. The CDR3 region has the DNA TGTGCCAGCAGCACCGGACAGGCAATGAACACTGAAGCTTTCTTT.